The clone carrying this TCR beta chain was detected a few times. Its antigen is not known. V was shortened by 0 bases and J by 2 bases, with 10 bases between the two germline ends. Germline V gene data show CDR1 as KGHSH and CDR2 as LQKENI. The CDR3 is made up of 15 amino acids. The data derive from a study of STAT5B mutations in CD4+ large granular lymphocyte leukemia. Study at large: Healthy donors showed HLA-associated enrichment of the CDR3 'QG' motif. Study-level results: Top patient clones used TRBV06 genes more often: 8/27 versus 2/35 in controls. Data were not HLA-matched across samples.

In the authors' methods: The detection floor for productive clonotype frequency was 2.59 x 10-5. Profiled with immunoSEQ multiplex PCR; TCRdb holds only in-frame clones, not every one. That table gives V, J and clone size, and the DNA gave D and trimming. The table includes tens of thousands of clones, less than 80% detected once. The sequenced sample was CD4+ T cells from blood buffy coats. The source is a human donor in good health. The chain joins TRBV18 to TRBJ1-1; D gene uncertain. CDR3 region: CASSPPIIPNTEAFF. Here the CDR3 DNA reads TGTGCCAGCTCACCACCGATCATACCAAACACTGAAGCTTTCTTT.